A single sample is the source of the 17 T cell receptor beta chains below, sequenced in a study of beta chain features in type 1 diabetes (dated by TCRdb to 2017 to 2018). Receptor libraries were prepared by the immunoSEQ multiplex PCR assay. All of the isolated RNA was reverse transcribed with the High Capacity cDNA Reverse Transcription Kit, so expressed TCRB transcripts were sequenced. Imported from immuneACCESS, the table was reduced by TCRdb to in-frame sequences with V and J called. These copies leave out some clones; in studies compared against another copy, an unresolved V gene accounts for under half, and the cause of the remainder is not known. The sample records about 320,000 clones, around 13% of which are singletons. Over 5% of the sample lies in the top ten. Sequencing was carried out using central memory CD4+ T cells from blood. The receptors stem from a man in his thirties or forties in good health.

This sequence joins TRBV6-1 and TRBJ1-3; D gene unclear. This CDR3 is built from 11 residues. Germline CDR1 is MNHNS and CDR2 is SASEGT. The V end was cut by 5 bases, the J end by 5 bases, with 4 bases between. CDR3 sequence reads: CASSLRNTIYF. The CDR3 DNA reads TGTGCCAGCAGTCTACGAAACACCATATATTTT.

The chain links TRBV29-1 to TRBJ1-5, with a tentative D call TRBD1 (5 bases). CDR1 and CDR2 from the germline V gene are SQVTM and ANQGSEA. V gave up 4 bases and J gave up 4 bases, with 8 bases separating them. The length of the CDR3 is 12 residues. Here the CDR3 reads CSVGQFNQPQHF. In DNA, the CDR3 is TGCAGCGTTGGACAGTTTAATCAGCCCCAGCATTTT.

This chain links TRBV5-1 with TRBJ2-1, with 10 bases aligning to TRBD1. The ends lost 2 bases at V and 7 bases at J; junction bases unmatched: 9. Per the germline V gene, CDR1 is SGHRS and CDR2 is YFSETQ. The CDR3 runs to 16 residues. The CDR3 DNA sequence: TGCGCCAGCAGCTTTAACCTGGGACAGGGGTTAAATGAGCAGTTCTTC. Translating it yields CASSFNLGQGLNEQFF.

The chain is built from TRBV7-2 and TRBJ2-1; 12 positions agree with TRBD2. CDR3 size: 16 residues. CDR1 is SGHTA and CDR2 is FQGNSA in the germline V gene. V gave up 5 bases and J gave up 5 bases; unmatched junction bases: 7. The CDR3 spells CASSLTSGRPNNEQFF. The CDR3 nucleotides read TGTGCCAGCAGCCTAACTAGCGGGAGGCCGAACAATGAGCAGTTCTTC.

The chain joins TRBV7-9 to TRBJ1-6, with D possibly TRBD1 on 5 matching bases. The length of the CDR3 is 15 residues. V was trimmed by 5 bases and J by 9 bases, leaving 17 bases between them. Germline CDR1 reads SEHNR; CDR2 reads FQNEAQ (reference sequence). The CDR3: CASSPGLGSASPLHF. CDR3 nucleotide sequence: TGTGCCAGCAGCCCAGGGTTAGGGTCTGCTTCACCCCTCCACTTT.

For this clone: Other DNA sequences within the sample encode an identical CDR3. V and J are TRBV7-8 and TRBJ1-1; D gene unclear. Germline values: CDR1 SGHVS, CDR2 FQNEAQ. The germline V and J ends were trimmed by 1 base and 1 base, with 4 bases remaining between them. This CDR3 is 13 amino acids long. The CDR3 loop is CASSLGRNTEAFF. CDR3 DNA: TGTGCCAGCAGCTTAGGGAGGAACACTGAAGCTTTCTTT.

This clone was recorded a few times. The chain employs TRBV2 and TRBJ2-7; D may be TRBD1 or TRBD2 (6 bases each). The ends were cut back, 3 bases at V and 5 bases at J, with 14 bases in the middle. The CDR3 is 14 residues long. CDR1 and CDR2 from the germline V gene are SNHLY and FYNNEI. The CDR3 here is CASSEGGRRNEQYF. CDR3 DNA sequence: TGTGCCAGCAGTGAGGGGGGCAGGAGGAACGAGCAGTACTTC.

The chain has TRBV5-1 and TRBJ2-3; D ambiguous. V gave up 0 bases and J gave up 4 bases, with 9 bases separating them. The germline gives CDR1 SGHRS, CDR2 YFSETQ. The CDR3 extends over 14 amino acids. The CDR3 region has the DNA TGCGCCAGCAGCTTGGACAGAAACTCAGATACGCAGTATTTT. Translated, it gives CASSLDRNSDTQYF.

This clone was found a few times. With only one base between it and a far larger clone, this is likely a read error. CDR3 sequence: CASSLDRGFSDSDEQHF. The CDR3 nucleotides read TGTGCCAGCAGCTTGGACAGGGGTTTCTCGGATTCGGACGAGCAGCACTTC. V and J are TRBV5-5 and TRBJ2-7, with TRBD1 matching 7 bases. CDR1 SGHKS and CDR2 YYEKEE come from the germline V gene (reference sequence). The CDR3 spans 17 residues. The variable domain in full, with the rest retrieved from reference TRBV5-5 and TRBJ2-7, is DAGVTQSPTHLIKTRGQQVTLRCSPISGHKSVSWYQQVLGQGPQFIFQYYEKEERGRGNFPDRFSARQFPNYSSELNVNALLLGDSALYLCASSLDRGFSDSDEQHFGPGTRLTVT.

There are a few counts of this clone. The rearrangement joins TRBV7-8 to TRBJ2-5, with unresolved D. This CDR3 region has 15 residues. The germline V and J ends were trimmed by 4 bases and 0 bases, with 12 bases remaining between them. Germline values: CDR1 SGHVS, CDR2 FQNEAQ. The CDR3 spells CASSSGRHYQETQYF. For the CDR3, the DNA is TGTGCCAGCAGCTCTGGTAGGCACTACCAAGAGACCCAGTACTTC.

This clone was counted many times. The chain couples TRBV7-7 to TRBJ2-2; no firm D call. The CDR3 has 14 amino acids. Trimming shortened V by 1 base and J by 6 bases, and 9 bases separated the two germline ends. The germline gives CDR1 SSHAT, CDR2 FNYEAQ (reference sequence). CDR3 DNA: TGTGCCAGCAGCTTAGGACCGGCGGCCGGGGAGCTGTTTTTT. The encoded protein is CASSLGPAAGELFF.

This clone has only a few counts. V and J are TRBV6-6 and TRBJ2-5; no clear D. V shed 4 bases and J shed 1 base, with 13 bases lying between them. This CDR3 is built from 15 residues. Looked up from germline, CDR1 is MNHNY and CDR2 is SVGAGI (reference sequence). The CDR3 DNA sequence: TGTGCCAGCAGTTCCCGTGTGGGCAGCCAAGAGACCCAGTACTTC. Amino acid sequence: CASSSRVGSQETQYF.

The sample holds a few counts of this clone. The chain employs TRBV7-9 and TRBJ2-7, with 7 bases lining up with TRBD2. Germline V gene sequence: CDR1 SEHNR, CDR2 FQNEAQ (reference sequence). The CDR3 runs to 17 residues. V shed 0 bases and J 4 bases; nucleotides not matched to a gene: 12. The DNA of the CDR3 is TGTGCCAGCAGCTTAGCCCCAGCGGGGCGGGTTGCTTACGAGCAGTACGTC. Translated, it gives CASSLAPAGRVAYEQYV.

The chain recombines TRBV7-2 with TRBJ1-5; 10 positions match TRBD1. CDR3 length equals 15 residues. V lost 4 bases, J lost 10 bases, and 10 bases stayed unmatched. Germline lookup yields CDR1 SGHTA and CDR2 FQGNSA. CDR3 nucleotide sequence: TGTGCCAGCAGCTCCGATCCGGGACAGGGGTTTCCCCAGCATTTT. Amino acid sequence: CASSSDPGQGFPQHF.

The chain joins TRBV6-6 to TRBJ2-3; 9 bases align to TRBD2. This CDR3 has 15 residues. J lost 2 bases, V lost 6 bases, and 6 bases had no gene match. Germline CDR1 and CDR2: MNHNY and SVGAGI (reference sequence). The CDR3 region has the DNA TGTGCCAGCAGCTCCTTAGCGGGAGACACAGATACGCAGTATTTT. Its translation: CASSSLAGDTDTQYF.

The chain is built from TRBV10-3 and TRBJ1-1; D is possibly TRBD1 (5 bases). The germline V gene encodes CDR1 ENHRY and CDR2 SYGVKD. V lost 6 bases to trimming and J lost 1 base, with 12 bases between them. The CDR3 runs to 14 residues. CDR3 sequence reads: CAISGGTGNTEAFF. In DNA form, the CDR3 reads TGTGCCATCAGCGGCGGGACCGGGAACACTGAAGCTTTCTTT.

The table lists this clone with a few counts. Other DNA variants within this sample encode the same CDR3. The rearrangement links TRBV30 to TRBJ1-5, with unresolved D. CDR3 length equals 13 residues. Germline CDR1 and CDR2: GTSNPN and SVGIG (reference sequence). Trimming took off 0 bases at V and 4 bases at J, with 7 bases between the two ends. CDR3 loop: CAWSVRDNQPQHF. In DNA form, the CDR3 reads TGTGCCTGGAGTGTACGAGATAATCAGCCCCAGCATTTT.